The 13 T cell receptor beta chains below come from one sample, sequenced in a study of T cells after yellow fever vaccination. TCRdb reprocessed the 5' RACE reads with MiXCR, giving one entry per CDR3 protein. The table includes about 300,000 distinct CDR3 sequences, around 7.3% detected once. This specimen was PBMCs, taken around 45 days after the first yellow fever vaccination. The receptors here all came from a man between 18 and 35 years old who received the YFV17D yellow fever vaccine.

This clonotype has a count of ten or more. This chain connects TRBV4-3 to TRBJ2-7, with 9 bases identical to TRBD2. CDR3 length: 15 residues. In germline, CDR1 is LGHNA, CDR2 YSLEER. J was trimmed by 5 bases and V by 2 bases; bases with no gene match: 7. CDR3 DNA: TGCGCCAGCAGCCAACCCAGCGGGGGGATCCACGAGCAGTACTTC. Translating it yields CASSQPSGGIHEQYF.

V is TRBV7-9 and J is TRBJ2-3; the D is unclear. Per germline, CDR1 SEHNR and CDR2 FQNEAQ (reference sequence). The CDR3 is made up of 13 amino acids. V lost 3 bases and J lost 5, with 9 bases in between. The chain's CDR3 is CASSFTALDTQYF. The CDR3 region has the DNA TGTGCCAGCAGCTTCACCGCCTTAGATACGCAGTATTTT. Variable domain in full (rest from reference TRBV7-9 and TRBJ2-3): DTGVSQNPRHKITKRGQNVTFRCDPISEHNRLYWYRQTLGQGPEFLTYFQNEAQLEKSRLLSDRFSAERPKGSFSTLEIQRTEQGDSAMYLCASSFTALDTQYFGPGTRLTVL.

This clonotype was observed a handful of times. The chain carries TRBV10-3 and TRBJ1-4, with TRBD1 as a possible D gene (5 bases). This CDR3 region has 13 residues. The germline V and J ends were trimmed by 10 bases and 2 bases, with 11 bases remaining between them. Germline-derived CDR1 and CDR2 are ENHRY and SYGVKD. The CDR3 protein is CATRGYTNEKLFF. DNA for the CDR3: TGTGCCACCCGGGGGTATACTAATGAAAAACTGTTTTTT.

This clonotype came up a few times. V and J are TRBV19 and TRBJ2-3; D call uncertain. The CDR3 contains 14 residues. In germline, CDR1 is LNHDA, CDR2 SQIVND (reference sequence). Trimming stripped 6 bases from V and 0 bases from J, with 10 bases between. The CDR3 bases are TGTGCCAGTAGGTATGGGAAAAGCACAGATACGCAGTATTTT. Its translation is CASRYGKSTDTQYF. The entire variable domain, with the rest obtained from reference TRBV19 and TRBJ2-3, is as follows: DGGITQSPKYLFRKEGQNVTLSCEQNLNHDAMYWYRQDPGQGLRLIYYSQIVNDFQKGDIAEGYSVSREKKESFPLTVTSAQKNPTAFYLCASRYGKSTDTQYFGPGTRLTVL.

The chain carries TRBV5-4 and TRBJ2-1, with a weak D call TRBD2 (6 bases). Germline V gene sequence: CDR1 SGHNT, CDR2 YYREEE (reference sequence). V lost 4 bases and J 7 bases, leaving 18 bases between the germline ends. This CDR3 is built from 15 residues. CDR3 in DNA: TGTGCCAGCAGCCGGCTAGAGTGGAGGGTAAATGAGCAGTTCTTC. Protein sequence: CASSRLEWRVNEQFF.

This clonotype turned up a few times. This chain uses TRBV4-1 with TRBJ1-6; possibly TRBD1 for D (6 bases). Between the trimmed V and J ends, which lost 7 bases and 7 bases, there was a span of 17 bases. There are 15 residues in the CDR3. Germline CDR1 and CDR2: MGHRA and YSYEKL. The CDR3 here is CASNSYPGENSPLHF. In DNA form, the CDR3 reads TGCGCCAGCAACTCTTACCCAGGGGAGAATTCACCCCTCCACTTT.

The chain is built from TRBV9 and TRBJ2-2, with D perhaps matching TRBD2 (5 bases). Germline lookup yields CDR1 SGDLS and CDR2 YYNGEE. This CDR3 has 15 residues. V dropped 4 bases and J dropped 4 bases, with 14 bases sitting between them. The CDR3 is CASSPNTAGTGELFF. CDR3 sequence (DNA): TGTGCCAGCAGCCCTAACACTGCGGGCACCGGGGAGCTGTTTTTT.

This clonotype came up a few times. V and J are TRBV18 and TRBJ2-2; D uncertain. This CDR3 contains 13 residues. Trimming removed 2 bases from V and 4 bases from J, with 5 bases in between. Germline lookup yields CDR1 KGHSH and CDR2 LQKENI. CDR3 nucleotides: TGTGCCAGCTCACCAGCTCCCACCGGGGAGCTGTTTTTT. Protein: CASSPAPTGELFF.

In its sample, this clonotype was seen a few times. V usage is TRBV20-1 and J usage is TRBJ2-7; TRBD1 agrees at 7 bases. The germline V gene encodes CDR1 DFQATT and CDR2 SNEGSKA (reference sequence). The J segment lost 6 bases and the V segment lost 4 bases, leaving 6 bases of the junction unmatched. This CDR3 has 12 residues. CDR3 in amino acids: CSAKGTVFEQYV. The CDR3 DNA is TGCAGTGCTAAGGGGACAGTATTCGAGCAGTACGTC.

This clonotype was observed a handful of times. The chain recombines TRBV7-2 with TRBJ2-5; either TRBD1 or TRBD2 may fit D (6 bases each). The length of the CDR3 is 15 residues. Trimming took 2 bases from V and 0 from J, leaving 10 bases between them. The V gene's germline CDR1 is SGHTA and CDR2 FQGNSA. The CDR3 spells CASSLQGTHQETQYF. CDR3 nucleotides: TGTGCCAGCAGCTTACAGGGGACTCACCAAGAGACCCAGTACTTC.

The chain joins TRBV28 to TRBJ1-5; D uncertain. V was cut by 7 bases and J by 7 bases, with 20 bases left in between. Germline loops: CDR1 MDHEN, CDR2 SYDVKM. The CDR3 sequence is 15 residues long. CDR3 loop: CASTPPGEGWQPQHF. The CDR3 DNA is TGTGCCAGCACCCCACCCGGGGAAGGTTGGCAGCCCCAGCATTTT.

The J gene is TRBJ1-2, the V gene TRBV2; D is ambiguous. CDR1 and CDR2 from the germline V gene are SNHLY and FYNNEI. The CDR3 spans 14 residues. The V end lost 4 bases, the J end lost 13 bases, and 22 bases lay between the germline ends. CDR3 nucleotide sequence: TGTGCCAGCAGTGGGGCAACTCGGACCAACTTTCTCACCTTC. Amino acid sequence: CASSGATRTNFLTF. The entire variable domain, with the rest obtained from reference TRBV2 and TRBJ1-2, is as follows: EPEVTQTPSHQVTQMGQEVILRCVPISNHLYFYWYRQILGQKVEFLVSFYNNEISEKSEIFDDQFSVERPDGSNFTLKIRSTKLEDSAMYFCASSGATRTNFLTFGSGTRLTVV.

The rearrangement links TRBV9 to TRBJ1-1; D unresolved. This CDR3 comprises 15 residues. Trimming shortened V by 4 bases and J by 3 bases, and 16 bases separated the two germline ends. The germline V gene encodes CDR1 SGDLS and CDR2 YYNGEE. The CDR3 is CASSLPLKTDTEAFF. The CDR3 bases are TGTGCCAGCAGCCTCCCTTTAAAGACGGACACTGAAGCTTTCTTT.